This passage covers 19 T cell receptor beta chains from one sample sequenced in a study of cytomegalovirus exposure and HLA in healthy donors. PCR involved 60 Vbeta and 13 Jbeta primers. Only in-frame clones appear in the TCRdb table, and some are missing; sequencing was by immunoSEQ multiplex PCR. The sample lists 130,000 to 150,000 clones, roughly 82% occurring once. The sample comprised PBMCs. All receptors come from a male donor in good health and CMV-seronegative.

The gene calls are TRBV14 and TRBJ2-3; D perhaps matches TRBD2 (6 bases). The germline gives CDR1 SGHDN, CDR2 FVKESK. The CDR3 extends over 16 amino acids. Trimming took 0 bases from V and 5 from J, leaving 15 bases between them. Here the CDR3 reads CASSQERLVGRDTQYF. The CDR3 DNA reads TGTGCCAGCAGCCAAGAGCGACTAGTAGGTAGAGATACGCAGTATTTT.

This clone has just a few counts. The chain couples TRBV6-5 to TRBJ2-7; 7 nucleotides line up with TRBD2. Trimming removed 4 bases from V and 7 bases from J; junction bases left unmatched: 10. Germline values: CDR1 MNHEY, CDR2 SVGAGI. The CDR3 runs to 14 residues. The CDR3 reads CASSSSGASGEQYF. The CDR3 DNA follows: TGTGCCAGCAGTTCCAGCGGGGCGTCGGGTGAGCAGTACTTC.

The genes are TRBV15 and TRBJ1-1; 10 bases agree with TRBD1. In germline, CDR1 is LNHNV, CDR2 YYDKDF (reference sequence). This CDR3 spans 15 amino acids. The junction had 7 bases not matched to a gene; V was cut back by 4 bases and J by 5 bases. The CDR3 protein is CATSIRQGASTEAFF. The CDR3, as DNA: TGTGCCACCAGCATTAGACAGGGGGCGTCGACTGAAGCTTTCTTT.

The CDR3, as DNA: TGTGCCAGCTCACGGGATTCGCAGGGGAGCTATGGCTACACCTTC. Protein product: CASSRDSQGSYGYTF. The rearrangement joins TRBV18 to TRBJ1-2, with a possible D match to TRBD1 (6 bases). Germline lookup yields CDR1 KGHSH and CDR2 LQKENI. The CDR3 totals 15 residues. The V gene lost 4 bases and the J gene lost 4 bases, with 16 bases spanning the gap.

The chain uses TRBV5-1 and TRBJ1-2; D remains unclear. The germline V gene has CDR1 SGHRS and CDR2 YFSETQ. The germline V and J ends were trimmed by 1 base and 3 bases, with 13 bases remaining between them. The CDR3 has 15 residues. The CDR3 bases are TGCGCCAGCAGCTTGAGGGAGGGAGGTGACTATGGCTACACCTTC. Translated, it gives CASSLREGGDYGYTF.

The chain employs TRBV23-1 and TRBJ2-1, with 15 bases that match TRBD2. TRBV23-1 is an ORF, with its function uncertain. The CDR3 runs 15 residues. V was clipped by 5 bases and J by 9 bases; unmatched bases: 5. DNA for the CDR3: TGCGCCAGCAGTAGGACTAGCGGGGGGGCCCCTGAGCAGTTCTTC. It translates to CASSRTSGGAPEQFF.

The rearrangement links TRBV19 to TRBJ1-1; possibly TRBD1 for D (6 bases). This CDR3 has 19 residues. Germline V gene sequence: CDR1 LNHDA, CDR2 SQIVND (reference sequence). Trimming removed 2 bases from V and 3 bases from J, with 25 bases in between. This CDR3 reads CASSIRGDYIPPQDTEAFF. DNA of the CDR3: TGTGCCAGTAGTATAAGGGGGGACTACATCCCTCCCCAGGACACTGAAGCTTTCTTT.

The V call is TRBV27, the J call TRBJ2-3; 7 bases are a match to TRBD2. The germline CDR1 and CDR2 sequences are MNHEY and SMNVEV (reference sequence). The CDR3 is made up of 15 amino acids. V trimming: 3 bases; J trimming: 2 bases; junction bases outside the gene matches: 5. CDR3 protein: CASSFGGSNTDTQYF. The DNA for the CDR3 is TGTGCCAGCAGTTTCGGGGGGTCTAACACAGATACGCAGTATTTT.

The rearrangement uses TRBV19 and TRBJ1-1, with D maybe TRBD1 (6 bases). CDR3 size: 14 residues. V gave up 5 bases and J gave up 7 bases, with 17 bases separating them. In germline, CDR1 is LNHDA, CDR2 SQIVND (reference sequence). The CDR3 reads CASSWAAEGVEAFF. DNA of the CDR3: TGTGCCAGTAGTTGGGCAGCCGAGGGGGTTGAAGCTTTCTTT.

This rearrangement joins TRBV7-9 to TRBJ2-7; the D gene is possibly TRBD2 (5 bases). V was trimmed by 4 bases and J by 1 base, leaving 8 bases between them. The CDR3 extends over 13 amino acids. CDR1 is SEHNR, CDR2 FQNEAQ, per germline (reference sequence). CDR3 sequence: CASSSPGSYEQYF. The CDR3 bases are TGTGCCAGCAGCTCCCCGGGGTCCTACGAGCAGTACTTC.

This sequence joins TRBV30 and TRBJ2-1; no clear D gene. V shed 4 bases and J shed 10 bases, with 11 bases lying between them. Germline assignment: CDR1 GTSNPN and CDR2 SVGIG (reference sequence). The CDR3 spans 11 residues. The CDR3 spells CAWTERGEQFF. In nucleotides, the CDR3 is TGTGCCTGGACTGAACGCGGCGAGCAGTTCTTC.

This chain links TRBV6-1 with TRBJ2-5; TRBD1 matches at 8 bases. Germline V CDR1 and CDR2: MNHNS, SASEGT. This CDR3 comprises 15 residues. Losses at the gene ends were 2 bases for V and 5 bases for J; bases not matched to a gene: 7. The CDR3: CASSETPDRGETQYF. The CDR3 DNA reads as TGTGCCAGCAGTGAAACCCCTGACAGGGGTGAGACCCAGTACTTC.

Written as DNA, the CDR3 is TGCGCCAGCAGCCAAGACCCCCCCTCTTCTCGGAGGACGAACACTGAAGCTTTCTTT. Its protein is CASSQDPPSSRRTNTEAFF. The chain is built from TRBV4-1 and TRBJ1-1; D uncertain. V lost 0 bases and J 1 base, leaving 21 bases between the germline ends. This CDR3 has 19 residues. Germline values: CDR1 MGHRA, CDR2 YSYEKL.

V usage is TRBV4-2 and J usage is TRBJ2-2; D not certain. The germline V and J ends were trimmed by 0 bases and 11 bases, with 10 bases remaining between them. CDR1 is LGHNA, CDR2 YNFKEQ, per germline. CDR3 size: 13 residues. CDR3 nucleotide sequence: TGTGCCAGCAGCCAAGAACTCTCGACTGAGCTGTTTTTT. Translating it yields CASSQELSTELFF.

The V and J genes are TRBV7-8 and TRBJ2-5, with 12 nucleotides matching TRBD2. The germline V gene encodes CDR1 SGHVS and CDR2 FQNEAQ. The CDR3 is made up of 16 amino acids. V lost 1 base to trimming and J lost 9 bases; unmatched junction nucleotides: 9. CDR3 residues: CASSLGTSGVSWAQYF. CDR3 nucleotides: TGTGCCAGCAGCTTAGGGACTAGCGGGGTTAGTTGGGCCCAGTACTTC.

The CDR3 region has the DNA TGTGCCAGCAGCTTGAAGGCTCAGACTATCTCCTACGAGCAGTACTTC. Its translation is CASSLKAQTISYEQYF. The chain is built from TRBV5-4 and TRBJ2-7; D possibly corresponds to TRBD2 (5 bases). V lost 1 base and J 0 bases, leaving 14 bases between the germline ends. CDR3 length equals 16 residues. The germline gives CDR1 SGHNT, CDR2 YYREEE (reference sequence).

The V and J genes are TRBV6-5 and TRBJ2-1; no clear D. This CDR3 contains 13 residues. Germline CDR1 MNHEY, CDR2 SVGAGI. Deletions cut 3 bases from V and 9 bases from J, with 12 bases between. The CDR3 loop is CASSYQDLGEQFF. CDR3 DNA sequence: TGTGCCAGCAGTTATCAAGACTTGGGTGAGCAGTTCTTC.

The CDR3 loop is CASSEYNEQFF. The CDR3 nucleotides are TGCGCCAGCAGTGAGTACAATGAGCAGTTCTTC. This chain joins TRBV5-1 and TRBJ2-1; D call uncertain. V lost 5 bases, J lost 4 bases, and 4 bases lay in between. The CDR3 consists of 11 residues. CDR1 and CDR2 from the germline V gene are SGHRS and YFSETQ.

The chain uses TRBV6-1 and TRBJ2-5, with a possible D match to TRBD2 (6 bases). The germline CDR1 and CDR2 sequences are MNHNS and SASEGT. The germline V and J ends were trimmed by 6 bases and 6 bases, with 20 bases remaining between them. The CDR3 consists of 15 residues. The CDR3 here is CASSWSGGTVKTQYF. DNA for the CDR3: TGTGCCAGCAGCTGGAGTGGGGGGACGGTTAAGACCCAGTACTTC.